The entry below describes one T cell receptor beta chain. Its antigen is unknown. The same CDR3 can be traced to other DNA sequences in this sample. Despite likely unrecorded immune exposures, the donors were nominally healthy at the time of sampling. The germline gives CDR1 LGHNA, CDR2 YNFKEQ. The CDR3 is 15 amino acids. V lost 1 base and J lost 3; bases outside the gene matches: 1. This record belongs to a study of cytomegalovirus exposure and HLA in healthy donors. Whole-study context: Genetic ancestry analysis placed more than 80% of the 400 or so donors that were genotyped in the Caucasian-associated cluster. General study findings and limits: Accurate prediction of HLA-A and HLA-B alleles (for most subjects) was reportedly achieved from TCR beta sequences.

The PCR employed 60 Vbeta primers together with 13 Jbeta primers. In the authors' methods: Later reanalysis found 80 million or so unique TCR beta chains, roughly 10 million of them shared. Assay: immunoSEQ multiplex PCR; the TCRdb copy retains only in-frame clones and omits some. D and trimming come from the DNA, and the V and J calls and clone size come from that table. This table has some 170,000 clones, around 86% appearing once. The sequence was obtained from a man between 50 and 59 years old in good health and CMV-seropositive. This sequence joins TRBV4-2 and TRBJ2-3; TRBD2 matches at 10 bases. The sample consisted of PBMCs. In nucleotides, the CDR3 is TGTGCCAGCAGCCAAGTAGCGGGGGGTACAGATACGCAGTATTTT. Translated: CASSQVAGGTDTQYF.